This entry is about one T cell receptor (beta chain). The antigen is not known. The data were taken from a study of graft-versus-host responses after intestinal transplantation. Across the study: Recipients were given multivisceral, liver-intestinal, or isolated intestinal transplants.

Study-level findings and limits: GvH clonotypes were identified within recipient marrow, with a subset emerging first in ileum or blood.

Data came from immunoSEQ multiplex PCR; TCRdb stores just in-frame clones and leaves some out. The data hold 40,000 to 55,000 clones, with roughly 91% observed a single time. CDR1 and CDR2 from the germline V gene are KGHSH and LQKENI. Trimming left V 2 bases short and J 7 bases short, with 15 bases between. The length of the CDR3 is 15 residues. This TCR was sampled from a human patient who received an intestinal transplant, so some T cells may come from the graft donor. The chain combines TRBV18 with TRBJ2-1; D is possibly TRBD2 (6 bases). The material sequenced was PBMCs, taken 524 days after transplant. The CDR3 DNA sequence: TGTGCCAGCTCACCAAACCCAGCGGGTCAGAATGAGCAGTTCTTC. Its protein is CASSPNPAGQNEQFF.